This T cell receptor beta chain was obtained from a study of blood T cell repertoires in COVID-19. Background on the study: Acute and convalescent COVID-19 samples came from the United States, Italy and Spain. T cells, B-cell-depleted T cells, or PBMCs provided the cDNA or gDNA that served as material.

V trimming: 0 bases; J trimming: 8 bases; junction bases outside the gene matches: 4. CDR3 length equals 15 residues. Germline CDR1 reads MRHNA; CDR2 reads SNTAGT. The authors' processing: How many nucleated cells were present was estimated from reference gene primer amplification. The method was immunoSEQ multiplex PCR; TCRdb's version includes in-frame clones alone and lacks a portion of them. V, J and clone size derive from that table, while D and trimming were established from the DNA sequence. The sample has over 200,000 clones; roughly 76% are singletons. The chain couples TRBV6-4 to TRBJ2-3; 11 nucleotides line up with TRBD2. The specimen was peripheral blood. This clonotype was sampled from a human donor in a cohort sampled during active COVID-19. CDR3: CASSDSGLAVVTQYF. In DNA, the CDR3 is TGTGCCAGCAGTGACTCGGGACTAGCGGTAGTTACGCAGTATTTT.